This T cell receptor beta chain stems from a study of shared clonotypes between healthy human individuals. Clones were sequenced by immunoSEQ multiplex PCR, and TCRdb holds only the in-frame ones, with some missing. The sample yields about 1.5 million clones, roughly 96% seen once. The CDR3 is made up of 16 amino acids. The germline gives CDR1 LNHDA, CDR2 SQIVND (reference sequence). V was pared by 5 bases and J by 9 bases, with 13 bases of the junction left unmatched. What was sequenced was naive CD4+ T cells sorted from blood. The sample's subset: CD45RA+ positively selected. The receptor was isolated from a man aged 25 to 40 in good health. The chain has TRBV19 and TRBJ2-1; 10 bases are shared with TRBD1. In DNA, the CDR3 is TGTGCCAGTAGTTCCAGCACCGGGACAGGGGATCGTGAGCAGTTCTTC. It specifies CASSSSTGTGDREQFF.